The rows below give T cell receptor beta chains drawn from one sample of a study of blood T cell repertoires in COVID-19. Clones were sequenced by immunoSEQ multiplex PCR, and TCRdb holds only the in-frame ones, with some missing. In the table there are around 400,000 clones, roughly 90% of which are singletons. Material: peripheral blood. Receptors originate from a man aged 35 to 55 with acute or convalescent COVID-19. Both conserved end residues are part of each CDR3. A D gene is named only where the DNA matches it firmly. The size field is filled for only some rows; it gives once, few, many or a size class.

V	D	size	J	DNA	CDR3
TRBV30	TRBD1	-	TRBJ2-7	TGTGCCTGGAGCCGGGACAGTGCCTCCTACGAGCAGTACTTC	CAWSRDSASYEQYF
TRBV5-6	-	-	TRBJ2-5	TGTGCCAGCAGCGAGGGGACAAGGCAAGAGACCCAGTACTTC	CASSEGTRQETQYF
TRBV9	TRBD1	-	TRBJ1-5	TGTGCCAGCAGCGTAGGACAGGGGGCAGGTCAGCCCCAGCATTTT	CASSVGQGAGQPQHF
TRBV7-1	-	-	TRBJ2-7	TGTGCCAGCAGCACTTCTGGACACCCGAGCCCCGAGCAGTACTTC	CASSTSGHPSPEQYF
TRBV3-1/TRBV3-2	TRBD1	-	TRBJ2-2	TGTGCCAGCAGCCAACTACGGGACAGGAACCCCGGGGAGCTGTTTTTT	CASSQLRDRNPGELFF
TRBV28	-	-	TRBJ1-2	TGTGCCAGCAGTTTATACCGGGGGAATATCTATGGCTACACCTTC	CASSLYRGNIYGYTF
TRBV5-1	-	-	TRBJ1-6	TGCGCCAGCAGCCAGAGCGGGGGGAGGGATTCACCCCTCCACTTT	CASSQSGGRDSPLHF
TRBV4-3	-	-	TRBJ2-3	TGCGCCAGCAGCCAAGATACCCCGGGGGGCGGAGCAGATACGCAGTATTTT	CASSQDTPGGGADTQYF
TRBV12-5	-	-	TRBJ2-7	TGTGCTAGTGGTTTGTTCCTCCGGGACAAGACCTACGAGCAGTACTTC	CASGLFLRDKTYEQYF
TRBV6-5	-	-	TRBJ1-2	TGTGCCAGCAGTTACTCATCGGGGGGCGGCGATGGCTACACCTTC	CASSYSSGGGDGYTF
TRBV9	-	-	TRBJ1-2	TGTGCCAGCAGCGTAGATCCCCGAGACTATGGCTACACCTTC	CASSVDPRDYGYTF
TRBV2	-	-	TRBJ2-7	TGTGCCAGCAGGGAAGGGTGGCAGGGAATCAACGAGCAGTACTTC	CASREGWQGINEQYF
TRBV12-5	-	-	TRBJ1-5	TGTGCTAGTGGTTGGGGGGACAATCAGCCCCAGCATTTT	CASGWGDNQPQHF
TRBV2	-	-	TRBJ1-5	TGTGCCAGCAGTGACAGGGGCCATCAGCCCCAGCATTTT	CASSDRGHQPQHF
TRBV11-2	TRBD1	-	TRBJ1-5	TGTGCCAGCAGCTTAGTGCCAGGGGGCGTTCAGCCCCAGCATTTT	CASSLVPGGVQPQHF
TRBV5-1	TRBD1	once	TRBJ2-5	TGCGCCAGCAGCTTGGTACAGGGGGCCGGCGGGGAGACCCAGTACTTC	CASSLVQGAGGETQYF
TRBV18	-	once	TRBJ2-7	TGTGCCAGCTCACCTTCGGCCTACGAGCAGTACTTC	CASSPSAYEQYF
TRBV19	-	-	TRBJ1-2	-	CASTSGHRSNYGYTF
TRBV30	TRBD1	-	TRBJ1-5	TGTGCCTGGAATGCGGGACAGGGCAATCAGCCCCAGCATTTT	CAWNAGQGNQPQHF
TRBV18	TRBD2	-	TRBJ2-1	TGTGCCAGCTCACCAATACTAGCGGTGGGCTACAATGAGCAGTTCTTC	CASSPILAVGYNEQFF
TRBV18	TRBD1	-	TRBJ1-4	TGTGCCAGCTCACCGGGACAGGGAAGACCAACTAATGAAAAACTGTTTTTT	CASSPGQGRPTNEKLFF
TRBV7-8	-	-	TRBJ1-5	TGTGCCAGCAGCTCCCCACAGGAGTGGAGCAATCAGCCCCAGCATTTT	CASSSPQEWSNQPQHF
TRBV11-2	-	-	TRBJ2-1	TGTGCCAGCAGCTTAGTACGGGGAACCTACAATGAGCAGTTCTTC	CASSLVRGTYNEQFF
TRBV7-8	-	-	TRBJ2-4	TGTGCCAGCAGCCCTTTAGGGGGGGGGAGACAGTTTCTAGCCAAAAACATTCAGTACTTC	CASSPLGGGRQFLAKNIQYF
TRBV5-1	-	-	TRBJ2-5	TGCGCCAGCAGCTTCCGGCGGGATCAAGAGACCCAGTACTTC	CASSFRRDQETQYF
TRBV2	-	-	TRBJ1-3	TGTGCCAGCTCAGAACAAGGGACAAAAGCTGGAAACACCATATATTTT	CASSEQGTKAGNTIYF
TRBV28	-	-	TRBJ1-1	TGTGCCAGCAGCCCTGGAAGAGGGGGCACTGAAGCTTTCTTT	CASSPGRGGTEAFF
TRBV10-1	-	-	TRBJ1-1	TGCGCCAGCAGGTACAGCACGAACACTGAAGCTTTCTTT	CASRYSTNTEAFF
TRBV19	TRBD1	-	TRBJ2-7	TGTGCCAGCAGTAACATCGGGACAGGGTCCTACGAGCAGTACTTC	CASSNIGTGSYEQYF
TRBV4-2	TRBD1	-	TRBJ1-5	TGTGCCAGCAGCCAAGAACGGGCAGGGGGTCAGCCCCAGCATTTT	CASSQERAGGQPQHF
TRBV7-9	TRBD1	-	TRBJ1-6	TGTGCCAGCAGCGACCGGGACAGGGGTGTTTCACCCCTCCACTTT	CASSDRDRGVSPLHF
TRBV7-2	TRBD1	once	TRBJ1-2	TGTGCCAGCAGCTTAGTGACAGGGACCTATGGCTACACCTTC	CASSLVTGTYGYTF
TRBV23-1	-	-	TRBJ1-1	TGCGCCAGCAACTACAGGGTTGGGGCTTTCTTT	CASNYRVGAFF
TRBV28	-	-	TRBJ2-5	TGTGCCAGCAGTTTAACTAGGATCCAAGAGACCCAGTACTTC	CASSLTRIQETQYF
TRBV7-3	TRBD1	-	TRBJ1-6	TGTGCCAGCAGCCCCCACGGACAGGGGAATAATTCACCCCTCCACTTT	CASSPHGQGNNSPLHF
TRBV7-9	TRBD1	-	TRBJ1-2	TGTGCCAGCAGCTTGAGGGCCCAGGGGGTGGTCTATGGCTACACCTTC	CASSLRAQGVVYGYTF
TRBV7-9	TRBD2	-	TRBJ2-3	TGTGCCAGCAGCCTGACTAGCGGGCTCTGGCCAGATACGCAGTATTTT	CASSLTSGLWPDTQYF
TRBV6-4	TRBD2	-	TRBJ2-5	TGTGCCAGCAGTGGACTAGCGGGAGACCGAGAGACCCAGTACTTC	CASSGLAGDRETQYF
TRBV19	-	-	TRBJ1-4	TGTGCCATTGGGGGCCCAAGGGGAACTAATGAAAAACTGTTTTTT	CAIGGPRGTNEKLFF
TRBV27	-	-	TRBJ1-6	TGTGCCAGCAGTTTATCCGGCGACAGAAGCTCCTATAATTCACCCCTCCACTTT	CASSLSGDRSSYNSPLHF
TRBV7-7	-	-	TRBJ2-2	TGTGCTAGCAGCTTAGATAGGGGCTTGAACGGGGAGCTGTTTTTT	CASSLDRGLNGELFF